One and the same sample provided the 32 T cell receptor beta chains below, sequenced in a study of tumor-infiltrating lymphocytes in primary liver carcinoma. The tissue used was unsorted bulk material of roughly 17-32 mg. RNA and DNA were co-extracted from it with the AllPrep DNA/RNA mini kit. With around 450 ng total RNA as template and a constant-region primer, TCR beta cDNA was made. Construction of TCR beta libraries relied on three successive nested multiplex PCR rounds employing slightly modified ARM-PCR. Use of TRBV1-TRBV30 forward primers with a C-beta reverse primer characterized the first two PCR rounds, which lasted about 9 cycles each. TCRdb re-analysed the multiplex PCR reads in MiXCR, keeping a single row per CDR3 protein. The data contain tens of thousands of distinct CDR3 sequences, roughly 70% of them seen just once; the ten biggest clones take up approximately 31%. Sequenced: liver tumor tissue from sampling region 5. Subset meaning: tumor region T5, tumor centre. The receptors stem from a man aged 35 to 55 with primary liver carcinoma and hepatitis B virus infection.

In its sample, this clonotype was seen once. The CDR3 does not close with the conserved phenylalanine or tryptophan, likely indicating a read error. V is TRBV28 and J is TRBJ1-2, with TRBD1 matching 7 bases. Germline V gene sequence: CDR1 MDHEN, CDR2 SYDVKM. The CDR3 spans 13 residues. With V trimmed by 6 bases and J by 2 bases, 3 bases remained unmatched. This CDR3 is CASSSQGNYGYTS. In DNA form, the CDR3 reads TGTGCCAGCAGCTCACAGGGGAACTATGGCTACACCTCC.

Worth noting for this clonotype: The germline gene is not matched at one end of the junction; a read error may be the cause. The chain couples TRBV10-3 to TRBJ2-5; D is perhaps TRBD1 (5 bases). CDR3 length: 14 residues. CDR1 is ENHRY and CDR2 is SYGVKD in the germline V gene. This chain's CDR3 is CAISDGGGQESQYF. CDR3 bases: TGTGCCATCAGTGATGGTGGCGGACAAGAGAGCCAGTACTTC.

In the case of this clonotype: The junction departs from the called germline gene at one end, perhaps through a read error. CDR3 DNA sequence: TGTGCCAGCAGACCCCGGACGGATAGCAATCGGCCCCAGCATTTT. This sequence encodes CASRPRTDSNRPQHF. This chain joins TRBV6-6 and TRBJ1-5; D remains unclear. The CDR3 consists of 15 residues. Germline V gene lookup returns CDR1 MNHNY and CDR2 SVGAGI (reference sequence).

The J gene is TRBJ2-3, the V gene TRBV18; 10 bases agree with TRBD2. The CDR3 runs to 16 residues. The germline V gene encodes CDR1 KGHSH and CDR2 LQKENI. J gave up 3 bases and V 2 bases, and 5 bases lay outside the gene matches. DNA of the CDR3: TGTGCCAGCTCACCAATGGCTAGCGGGAGTACAGATACGCAGTATTTT. Its protein is CASSPMASGSTDTQYF.

About this clonotype: A much larger clone lies one base from this, so it may be a read error. This chain connects TRBV7-2 to TRBJ2-5; 8 bases line up with TRBD2. Germline V gives CDR1 SGHTA, CDR2 FQGNSA. The CDR3 is 16 amino acids. CDR3 DNA sequence: TGTGTCAGCAGCGCTCTGGGACTAGGGGGGGGCGAGACCCAGTACTTC. It specifies CVSSALGLGGGETQYF.

As to this clonotype: Its ends do not fully match the called genes, so a read error is possible. This chain uses TRBV11-2 with TRBJ2-1; weak D call: TRBD2 (5 bases). The CDR3 has 16 residues. Germline lookup yields CDR1 SGHAT and CDR2 FQNNGV. CDR3 sequence reads: CTSSPRLTEVPMGQFF. The DNA for the CDR3 is TGTACCAGCAGCCCTCGATTAACGGAGGTTCCAATGGGGCAGTTCTTC.

This clonotype was seen repeatedly, ten times or more. The J gene is TRBJ2-1, the V gene TRBV21-1; TRBD2 was called by the table and not checked on the DNA. TRBV21-1 is a documented pseudogene. This CDR3 is built from 15 residues. In DNA form, the CDR3 reads TGTGCCAGCAGCTGCACTAGCGGGAGGCCCAATGAGCAGTTCTTC. This sequence encodes CASSCTSGRPNEQFF.

This clonotype was detected ten times or more. Sequence at one end of the junction differs from germline and may be a read error. The rearrangement joins TRBV6-5 to TRBJ2-7; the D gene is possibly TRBD2 (5 bases). This CDR3 is built from 11 residues. CDR1 is MNHEY and CDR2 is SVGAGI in the germline V gene. CDR3 nucleotide sequence: TGTGCCAGCAATTACTCGGGGGAGCAGTACTTC. This codes for CASNYSGEQYF.

The chain links TRBV7-6 to TRBJ2-3; 7 bases are shared with TRBD2. Unmatched junction bases numbered 14, after V lost 4 bases and J lost 4 bases. Germline CDR1 is SGHVS and CDR2 is FNYEAQ. The CDR3 consists of 17 residues. Here the CDR3 DNA reads TGTGCCAGCAGCTCCAGACGACTAGCAGGAGCCTCAGATACGCAGTATTTT. Its translation is CASSSRRLAGASDTQYF. The full variable domain, completed using reference TRBV7-6 and TRBJ2-3, is GAGVSQSPRYKVTKRGQDVALRCDPISGHVSLYWYRQALGQGPEFLTYFNYEAQQDKSGLPNDRFSAERPEGSISTLTIQRTEQRDSAMYRCASSSRRLAGASDTQYFGPGTRLTVL.

The chain links TRBV11-2 to TRBJ2-2; tentatively, D is TRBD2 (6 bases). The V gene lost 7 bases and the J gene lost 8 bases, with 17 bases spanning the gap. The CDR3 spans 14 residues. CDR1 SGHAT and CDR2 FQNNGV come from the germline V gene. CDR3 sequence: CASIYFTSFGELFF. As DNA, the CDR3 is TGTGCCAGCATCTACTTTACTAGCTTTGGGGAGCTGTTTTTT.

Notes on this clonotype: With a much larger clone just one base away, this may be a read error. This sequence joins TRBV11-2 and TRBJ2-5; 8 bases fit TRBD2. From germline, CDR1 is SGHAT and CDR2 FQNNGV. There are 14 residues in the CDR3. CDR3 amino acids: CASSFSGGQDTQYF. As DNA, the CDR3 is TGTGCCAGCAGCTTCAGCGGGGGACAAGATACCCAGTACTTC.

Only one count was recorded for this clonotype. At one end the junction does not follow the germline gene, possibly because of a read error. The rearrangement joins TRBV4-2 to TRBJ2-7; 10 bases are shared with TRBD2. The CDR3 totals 17 residues. CDR1 is LGHNA, CDR2 YNFKEQ, per germline. The chain's CDR3 is CATTGLAGVYKFYEQCF. The CDR3 DNA is TGTGCCACTACTGGGCTAGCGGGAGTTTATAAGTTCTACGAGCAGTGCTTC.

Regarding this clonotype: The junction does not match germline at one end; this may be a read error. The V call is TRBV6-5, the J call TRBJ1-4; no firm D call. Germline-derived CDR1 and CDR2 are MNHEY and SVGAGI. This CDR3 region has 17 residues. CDR3 in DNA: TGTGCCAGTAGTTACTATTGGGATTCGGCGCTTAATGAAAAACTGCTTTTT. It specifies CASSYYWDSALNEKLLF.

The chain couples TRBV11-2 to TRBJ2-4, with D tentatively TRBD1 or TRBD2 (5 bases each). The CDR3 is made up of 13 amino acids. V gave up 7 bases and J gave up 15 bases, with 22 bases separating them. CDR1 SGHAT and CDR2 FQNNGV come from the germline V gene. The CDR3 region is CASIMRLGDLSYF. CDR3 coding DNA: TGTGCCAGCATCATGAGATTGGGGGATTTGTCGTACTTC.

Turning to this clonotype: A junction boundary mismatches the germline segment, possibly from a read error. The rearrangement joins TRBV6-1 to TRBJ1-5; D remains ambiguous. CDR1 and CDR2 (germline): MNHNS, SASEGT. The CDR3 is 13 amino acids. For the CDR3, the DNA is TGTGCCAGCAGTGTACAAGGAGATCAGCCCCATCATTTT. It is translated as CASSVQGDQPHHF.

Remarks on this clonotype: The junction and the germline gene differ at one end; a read error may be behind it. The chain links TRBV7-9 to TRBJ2-3, with unresolved D. Germline V lookup: CDR1 SEHNR, CDR2 FQNEAQ (reference sequence). This CDR3 region has 13 residues. CDR3 loop: CASNSQLTDTQYF. In DNA, the CDR3 is TGTGCCAGCAACTCCCAACTCACAGATACACAGTATTTT. Supplemented by reference TRBV7-9 and TRBJ2-3, the full variable domain reads DTGVSQNPRHKITKRGQNVTFRCDPISEHNRLYWYRQTLGQGPEFLTYFQNEAQLEKSRLLSDRFSAERPKGSFSTLEIQRTEQGDSAMYLCASNSQLTDTQYFGPGTRLTVL.

This clonotype was found once. The chain has TRBV4-1 and TRBJ2-5; D assignment may be TRBD1 or TRBD2 (5 bases each). The V gene lost 2 bases and the J gene lost 1 base, with 11 bases spanning the gap. The CDR3 consists of 15 residues. From germline, CDR1 is MGHRA and CDR2 YSYEKL. The CDR3 here is CASSQYSGSQETQYF. The CDR3 DNA reads TGCGCCAGCAGCCAATATTCAGGGAGCCAAGAGACCCAGTACTTC.

For this clonotype: A much larger clone differs by one base, so this may be a read error. This chain links TRBV5-1 with TRBJ2-3; maybe TRBD2 (6 bases). The germline V and J ends were trimmed by 5 bases and 5 bases, with 15 bases remaining between them. The CDR3 covers 14 residues. The germline gives CDR1 SGHRS, CDR2 YFSETQ. Here the CDR3 DNA reads TGCGCCAGCAGTCTGGCGGGGAACATAGATACGCAGTATTTT. Encoded protein: CASSLAGNIDTQYF.

As to this clonotype: Mismatch with germline at one junction end may stem from a read error. The genes are TRBV11-1 and TRBJ2-1; maybe TRBD2 (6 bases). In germline, CDR1 is SGHAT, CDR2 FQDESV (reference sequence). The CDR3 is 16 residues long. CDR3 residues: CVSSLGPGLPMHEQFF. The CDR3, as DNA: TGTGTCAGCAGCTTAGGCCCGGGACTTCCTATGCATGAGCAGTTCTTC.

At least ten counts were recorded for this clonotype. This chain links TRBV5-5 with TRBJ2-3; 9 nucleotides align to TRBD2. The CDR3 has 15 amino acids. The trim removed 2 bases at V and 3 bases at J, leaving 4 bases unmatched. Germline lookup yields CDR1 SGHKS and CDR2 YYEKEE (reference sequence). The CDR3 reads CASSLGLARTDTQYF. In nucleotides, the CDR3 is TGTGCCAGCAGCTTAGGACTAGCGCGTACAGATACGCAGTATTTT.

About this clonotype itself: A much larger clone sits a single nucleotide away, making a read error possible. The chain recombines TRBV19 with TRBJ2-1; D assignment may be TRBD1 or TRBD2 (6 bases each). CDR3 length: 14 residues. Germline CDR1 is LNHDA and CDR2 is SQIVND (reference sequence). CDR3 residues: CASSISWRDNEQSF. The CDR3 DNA follows: TGTGCCAGTAGTATAAGTTGGAGGGACAATGAGCAGTCCTTC.

At least ten counts were recorded for this clonotype. The gene calls are TRBV7-8 and TRBJ2-2; 11 nucleotides line up with TRBD2. This CDR3 comprises 16 residues. Germline assignment: CDR1 SGHVS and CDR2 FQNEAQ. Trimming at V came to 5 bases and at J to 5 bases, leaving 7 bases not matched to a gene. The CDR3 reads CASSPGLAEGTGELFF. The DNA for the CDR3 is TGTGCCAGCAGCCCGGGACTAGCGGAGGGGACCGGGGAGCTGTTTTTT.

V gene TRBV4-2 combines with J gene TRBJ2-7; 7 bases fit TRBD2. The CDR3 loop spans 15 amino acids. With 5 bases clipped from V and 4 bases from J, the junction kept 11 bases outside the gene matches. Germline V lookup: CDR1 LGHNA, CDR2 YNFKEQ. The CDR3 DNA follows: TGTGCCAGCAGCGTTAAGCGGGACGGAAGATACGAGCAGTACTTC. Protein: CASSVKRDGRYEQYF.

By share, this clonotype ranks as medium-sized. V is TRBV10-3 and J is TRBJ2-7, with D uncertain. The ends were cut back, 3 bases at V and 6 bases at J, with 6 bases in the middle. Germline CDR1 and CDR2: ENHRY and SYGVKD. This CDR3 comprises 11 residues. The CDR3 DNA follows: TGTGCCATCAGTGAATGGTCCGAGCAGTACTTC. Residues: CAISEWSEQYF.

The chain recombines TRBV7-8 with TRBJ2-4; D unclear. CDR3 length: 12 residues. Per germline, CDR1 SGHVS and CDR2 FQNEAQ. CDR3 loop: CSSSIVENIQYF. The CDR3 DNA follows: TGTAGCAGCAGCATCGTGGAAAACATTCAGTACTTC.

Remarks on this clonotype: One end of the junction varies from germline; a read error may be responsible. The chain couples TRBV12-3 or TRBV12-4 to TRBJ2-7; a weak D match, TRBD1 (6 bases). The CDR3 spans 12 residues. CDR3 residues: CATSKTGYEQCF. The CDR3 DNA reads TGTGCCACCAGCAAGACAGGCTACGAGCAGTGCTTC.

This chain joins TRBV11-2 and TRBJ2-3; 8 bases are shared with TRBD2. J was trimmed by 9 bases and V by 10 bases; bases with no gene match: 18. The length of the CDR3 is 15 residues. Germline V CDR1 and CDR2: SGHAT, FQNNGV. The CDR3 bases are TGTGCCAACTGCCACACTAGCGGCTTCGAGGACACGCAGTATTTT. Protein: CANCHTSGFEDTQYF. Full variable domain (outside the CDR3, taken from reference TRBV11-2 and TRBJ2-3): EAGVAQSPRYKIIEKRQSVAFWCNPISGHATLYWYQQILGQGPKLLIQFQNNGVVDDSQLPKDRFSAERLKGVDSTLKIQPAKLEDSAVYLCANCHTSGFEDTQYFGPGTRLTVL.

On this clonotype itself: The junction does not match germline at one end; this may be a read error. V and J are TRBV7-9 and TRBJ1-6, with a tentative D call TRBD1 (6 bases). CDR3 length: 15 amino acids. Per the germline V gene, CDR1 is SEHNR and CDR2 is FQNEAQ (reference sequence). The CDR3 DNA sequence: TGTGCCAGCAGTAAGACAGGTTCCTGGAATTCAGCCCTTCACTTT. As protein: CASSKTGSWNSALHF.

For this clonotype: Germline and junction disagree at one end, which may indicate a read error. The CDR3 DNA reads TGCACCAGCAGCCAAGACCTTTTAAGGGACGAGCAGTACTTC. Residues: CTSSQDLLRDEQYF. The rearrangement links TRBV4-1 to TRBJ2-7; D is uncertain. This CDR3 contains 14 residues. Looked up from germline, CDR1 is MGHRA and CDR2 is YSYEKL.

The table lists this clonotype with many counts. The chain links TRBV6-1 to TRBJ2-2, with 8 bases fitting TRBD2. The CDR3 length is 14 residues. Germline values: CDR1 MNHNS, CDR2 SASEGT. V shed 7 bases and J 6 bases; nucleotides not matched to a gene: 7. Here the CDR3 reads CASITTGRAGELFF. For the CDR3, the DNA is TGTGCCAGCATTACCACCGGGAGGGCCGGGGAGCTGTTTTTT.

This clonotype has a handful of counts. The chain is built from TRBV28 and TRBJ2-7; 7 nucleotides agree with TRBD1. From germline, CDR1 is MDHEN and CDR2 SYDVKM. The V gene end was trimmed by 6 bases and the J gene end by 2 bases; junction bases not matched to a gene: 7. This CDR3 is 14 amino acids long. The CDR3 loop reads CASRSDRATYEQYF. The CDR3 DNA follows: TGTGCCAGCAGATCCGACAGGGCCACCTACGAGCAGTACTTC. Variable domain in full (rest from reference TRBV28 and TRBJ2-7): DVKVTQSSRYLVKRTGEKVFLECVQDMDHENMFWYRQDPGLGLRLIYFSYDVKMKEKGDIPEGYSVSREKKERFSLILESASTNQTSMYLCASRSDRATYEQYFGPGTRLTVT.

Comments on this clonotype: Because the CDR3 is missing its conserved closing phenylalanine or tryptophan, this is likely a read error. V gene TRBV11-2 combines with J gene TRBJ2-7; TRBD2 might be the D (6 bases). Per the germline V gene, CDR1 is SGHAT and CDR2 is FQNNGV. The CDR3 spans 17 residues. The CDR3 DNA sequence: TGTGCCAGTAGCTTAGACTTCGGGAGACCCGGCTCCTACGAGCAGTACTCC. Protein: CASSLDFGRPGSYEQYS.